The clone carrying this T cell receptor (beta chain) was seen only once. What it binds is unknown. This specimen belongs to a study of T-cell reconstitution after alpha-beta-depleted transplantation in children. V lost 4 bases to trimming and J lost 4 bases; unmatched junction nucleotides: 7. Germline loops: CDR1 MDHEN, CDR2 SYDVKM. The CDR3 is made up of 16 amino acids. As it was prepared, the TCRbeta library received unique molecular identifiers. TCRdb reanalysed the PCR reads using MiXCR and keeps one entry per CDR3 protein. In the table there are fewer than 700,000 distinct CDR3 sequences, 10% to 15% of which are singletons. Overall study findings and caveats: One year post-transplant, T-cell counts and diversity were largely derived from T cells produced anew.

Source: PBMCs, mostly from graft donor cells, taken 360 days after TCRalphabeta/CD19-depleted stem cell transplant. This sequence was found in a male patient younger than 18 who had a stem cell transplant for acute myeloid leukemia, so the T cells may come from the graft donor. This chain links TRBV28 with TRBJ2-3; the match to TRBD2 covers 11 bases. CDR3 DNA sequence: TGTGCCAGCAGTTCTATTAGCGGGAGGGGGGCAGATACGCAGTATTTT. It yields the protein CASSSISGRGADTQYF.